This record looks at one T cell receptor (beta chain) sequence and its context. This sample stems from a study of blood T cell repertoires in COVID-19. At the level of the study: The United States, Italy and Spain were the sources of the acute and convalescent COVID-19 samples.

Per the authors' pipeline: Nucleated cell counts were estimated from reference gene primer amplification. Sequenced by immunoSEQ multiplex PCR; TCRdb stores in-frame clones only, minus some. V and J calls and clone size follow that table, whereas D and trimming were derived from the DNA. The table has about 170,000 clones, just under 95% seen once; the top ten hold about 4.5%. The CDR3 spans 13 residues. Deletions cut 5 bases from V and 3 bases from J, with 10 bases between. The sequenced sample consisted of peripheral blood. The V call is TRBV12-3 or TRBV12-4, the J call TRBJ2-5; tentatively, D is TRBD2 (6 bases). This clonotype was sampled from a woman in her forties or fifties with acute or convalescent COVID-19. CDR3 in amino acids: CASSPRDEETQYF. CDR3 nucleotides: TGTGCCAGCAGTCCGCGGGACGAAGAGACCCAGTACTTC.